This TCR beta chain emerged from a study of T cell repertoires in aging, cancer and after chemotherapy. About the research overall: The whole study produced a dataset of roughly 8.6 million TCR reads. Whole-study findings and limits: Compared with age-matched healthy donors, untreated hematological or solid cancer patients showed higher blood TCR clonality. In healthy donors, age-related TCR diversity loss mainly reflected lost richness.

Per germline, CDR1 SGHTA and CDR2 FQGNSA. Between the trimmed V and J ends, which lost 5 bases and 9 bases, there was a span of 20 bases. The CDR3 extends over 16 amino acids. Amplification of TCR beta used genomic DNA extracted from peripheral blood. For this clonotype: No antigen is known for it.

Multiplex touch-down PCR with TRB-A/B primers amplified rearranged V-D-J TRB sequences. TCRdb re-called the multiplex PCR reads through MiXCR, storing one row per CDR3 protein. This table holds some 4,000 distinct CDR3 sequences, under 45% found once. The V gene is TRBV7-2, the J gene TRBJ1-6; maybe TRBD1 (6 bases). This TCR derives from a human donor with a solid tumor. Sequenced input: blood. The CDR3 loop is CASSPDSGGMRSPLHF. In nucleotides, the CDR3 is TGTGCCAGCAGCCCGGACAGTGGGGGAATGCGTTCACCCCTCCACTTT.